This entry concerns a single T cell receptor beta chain. The target antigen is unknown. This sample was included in a study of CXCR3-negative and CXCR3-positive naive CD8 T cells. Study-wide findings and caveats: The study found more hydrophobic TRB CDR3s in CXCR3-positive naive cells than in CXCR3-negative naive cells. Partial loss of CXCR3 expression followed cryopreservation; most assays used fresh PBMCs.

UMI labels and 5' RACE were used to prepare the TRB cDNA libraries. TCRdb reprocessed the 5' RACE reads, keeping one entry per CDR3 protein, no DNA. The sample has about 89,000 distinct CDR3 sequences; the top ten hold almost 0.55%. CDR3 length equals 15 residues. The germline V gene encodes CDR1 LGHDT and CDR2 YNNKEL (reference sequence). The TCR originated in a human donor in good health. Some clones in this sample may be carry-over from other donors' samples. The chain combines TRBV3-1 with TRBJ2-2; the TCRdb D gene call, TRBD2, has no DNA to confirm it. Sequencing used naive CXCR3+ CD8+ T cells from blood. Subset meaning: CD45RO-CCR7+CD27+CD95- naive CD8+ T cells expressing CXCR3 (TNR3+). The CDR3 sequence: CASSQARLAHGELFF.